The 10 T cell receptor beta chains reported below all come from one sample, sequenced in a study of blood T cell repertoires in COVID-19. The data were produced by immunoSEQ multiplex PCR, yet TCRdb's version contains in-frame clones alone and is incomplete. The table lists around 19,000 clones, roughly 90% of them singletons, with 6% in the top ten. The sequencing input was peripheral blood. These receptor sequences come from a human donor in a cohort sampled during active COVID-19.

The CDR3 sequence: CASSPHAGNSYNEQFF. Written as DNA, the CDR3 is TGTGCCAGCAGCCCCCATGCGGGGAATTCCTACAATGAGCAGTTCTTC. The chain combines TRBV7-9 with TRBJ2-1; D might be TRBD2 (6 bases). The V gene's germline CDR1 is SEHNR and CDR2 FQNEAQ (reference sequence). Trimming stripped 5 bases from V and 1 base from J, with 15 bases between. This CDR3 region has 16 residues.

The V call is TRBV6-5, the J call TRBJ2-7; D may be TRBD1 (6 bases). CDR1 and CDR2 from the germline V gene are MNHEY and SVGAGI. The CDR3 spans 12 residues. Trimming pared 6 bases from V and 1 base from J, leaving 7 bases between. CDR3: CASRQGSYEQYF. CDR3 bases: TGTGCCAGCAGACAGGGTTCCTACGAGCAGTACTTC.

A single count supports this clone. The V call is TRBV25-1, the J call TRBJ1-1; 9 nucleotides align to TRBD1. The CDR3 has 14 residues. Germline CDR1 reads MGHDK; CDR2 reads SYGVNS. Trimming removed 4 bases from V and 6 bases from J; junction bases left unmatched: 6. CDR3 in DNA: TGTGCCAGCAGTGTGACAGGGGGGGCGGCTGAAGCTTTCTTT. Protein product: CASSVTGGAAEAFF.

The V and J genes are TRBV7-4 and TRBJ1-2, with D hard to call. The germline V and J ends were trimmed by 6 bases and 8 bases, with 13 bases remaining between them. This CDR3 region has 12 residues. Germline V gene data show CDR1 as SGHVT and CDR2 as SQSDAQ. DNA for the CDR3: TGTGCCAGCAGTTCGGCGAGGCCAGGCTACACCTTC. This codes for CASSSARPGYTF.

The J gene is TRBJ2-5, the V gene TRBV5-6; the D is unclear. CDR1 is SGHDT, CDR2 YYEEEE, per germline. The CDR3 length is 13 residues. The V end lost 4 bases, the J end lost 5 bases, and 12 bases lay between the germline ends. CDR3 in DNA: TGTGCCAGCAGCCCATACTTCGCGGAGACCCAGTACTTC. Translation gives CASSPYFAETQYF. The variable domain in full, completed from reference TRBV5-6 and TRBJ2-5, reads DAGVTQSPTHLIKTRGQQVTLRCSPKSGHDTVSWYQQALGQGPQFIFQYYEEEERQRGNFPDRFSGHQFPNYSSELNVNALLLGDSALYLCASSPYFAETQYFGPGTRLLVL.

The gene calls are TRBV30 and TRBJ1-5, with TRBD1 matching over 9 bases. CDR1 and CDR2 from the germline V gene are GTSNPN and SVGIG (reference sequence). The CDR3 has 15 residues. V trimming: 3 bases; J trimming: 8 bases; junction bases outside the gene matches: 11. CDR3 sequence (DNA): TGTGCCTGGAGCCGACAGGGGGGGATAGGGGAGCCCCAGCATTTT. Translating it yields CAWSRQGGIGEPQHF.

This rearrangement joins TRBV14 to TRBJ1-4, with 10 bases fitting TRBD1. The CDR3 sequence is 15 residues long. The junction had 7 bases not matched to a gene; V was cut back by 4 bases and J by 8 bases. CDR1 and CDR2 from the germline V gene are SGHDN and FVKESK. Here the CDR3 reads CASSLGTGVSEKLFF. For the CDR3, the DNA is TGTGCCAGCAGCCTAGGGACAGGGGTTTCGGAAAAACTGTTTTTT.

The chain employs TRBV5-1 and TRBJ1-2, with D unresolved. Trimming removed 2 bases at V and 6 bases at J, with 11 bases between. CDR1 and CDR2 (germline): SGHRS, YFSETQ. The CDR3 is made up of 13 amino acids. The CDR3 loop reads CASSLPGQNGYTF. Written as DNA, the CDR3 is TGCGCCAGCAGCTTACCGGGTCAGAATGGCTACACCTTC.

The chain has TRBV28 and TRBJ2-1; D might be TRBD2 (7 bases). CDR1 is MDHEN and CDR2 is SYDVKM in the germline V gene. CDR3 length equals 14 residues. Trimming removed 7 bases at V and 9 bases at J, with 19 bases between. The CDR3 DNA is TGTGCCAGCAATCCGCGGGGGCTTCTTGGTGAGCAGTTCTTC. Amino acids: CASNPRGLLGEQFF. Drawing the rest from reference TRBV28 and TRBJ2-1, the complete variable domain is DVKVTQSSRYLVKRTGEKVFLECVQDMDHENMFWYRQDPGLGLRLIYFSYDVKMKEKGDIPEGYSVSREKKERFSLILESASTNQTSMYLCASNPRGLLGEQFFGPGTRLTVL.

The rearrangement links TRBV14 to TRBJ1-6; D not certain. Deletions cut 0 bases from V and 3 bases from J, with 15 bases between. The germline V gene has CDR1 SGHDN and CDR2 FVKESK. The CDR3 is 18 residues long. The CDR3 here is CASSQEWEMGSYNSPLHF. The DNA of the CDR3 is TGTGCCAGCAGCCAAGAATGGGAAATGGGGAGCTATAATTCACCCCTCCACTTT.